This TCR beta chain came from a study of blood T cell repertoires in COVID-19. Study as a whole: In each case, the material was cDNA or gDNA derived from T cells, B-cell-depleted T cells, or PBMCs.

This table comes from immunoSEQ multiplex PCR, and its TCRdb copy is limited to in-frame clones, with some not included. The profile shows roughly 100,000 clones, about 78% of them singletons. This clone was picked up one time. Sequenced sample: peripheral blood. The sequence was collected from a man in his 60s with active or convalescent COVID-19.

The CDR3 region is CATSRGWSEQFF. DNA for the CDR3: TGTGCCACCAGCAGAGGATGGAGTGAGCAGTTCTTC. J is TRBJ2-1 and V is TRBV15; D is ambiguous. The ends were cut back, 1 base at V and 9 bases at J, with 7 bases in the middle. CDR3 size: 12 residues. Germline V CDR1 and CDR2: LNHNV, YYDKDF (reference sequence).